This T cell receptor (beta chain) was captured in a study of blood T cell repertoires in COVID-19. The table came from immunoSEQ multiplex PCR; TCRdb's copy has only in-frame clones and leaves some out. The sample shows about 100,000 clones, over 65% of them seen only once. This CDR3 region has 14 residues. With 4 bases removed from V and 3 bases from J, the gap between germline ends came to 13 bases. Per the germline V gene, CDR1 is MNHNY and CDR2 is SVGAGI (reference sequence). Sequencing input: peripheral blood. V is TRBV6-6 and J is TRBJ2-7; D is undetermined. This receptor was obtained from a human donor in a cohort sampled during active COVID-19. CDR3 amino acids: CASSSEPISYEQYF. CDR3 nucleotides: TGTGCCAGCAGTTCCGAACCAATTAGCTACGAGCAGTACTTC.